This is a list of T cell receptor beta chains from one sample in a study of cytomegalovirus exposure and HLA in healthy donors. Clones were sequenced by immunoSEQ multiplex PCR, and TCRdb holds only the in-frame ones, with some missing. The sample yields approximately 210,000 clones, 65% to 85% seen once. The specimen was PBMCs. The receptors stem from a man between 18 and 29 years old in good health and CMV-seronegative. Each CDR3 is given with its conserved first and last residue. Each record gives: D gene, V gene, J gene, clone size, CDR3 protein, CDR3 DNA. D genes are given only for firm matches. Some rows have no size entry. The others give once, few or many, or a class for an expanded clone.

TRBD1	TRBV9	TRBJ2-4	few	CASSVGTVENIQYF	TGTGCCAGCAGCGTCGGGACAGTCGAAAACATTCAGTACTTC
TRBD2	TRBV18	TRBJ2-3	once	CASSRRGGLVDTQYF	TGTGCCAGCTCTCGTCGGGGAGGGTTAGTAGATACGCAGTATTTT
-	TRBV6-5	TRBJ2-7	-	CASSSAGALSYEQYF	TGTGCCAGCAGTTCAGCAGGGGCTCTTTCCTACGAGCAGTACTTC
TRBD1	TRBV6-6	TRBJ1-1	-	CASSSQGGFAEAFF	TGTGCCAGCAGTTCACAGGGGGGATTCGCTGAAGCTTTCTTT
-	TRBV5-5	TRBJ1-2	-	CASSLEWQGGGYTF	TGTGCCAGCAGCTTGGAATGGCAGGGCGGTGGCTACACCTTC
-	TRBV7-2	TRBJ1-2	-	CASSLGTPGDGYTF	TGTGCCAGCAGCCTCGGGACTCCCGGAGATGGCTACACCTTC
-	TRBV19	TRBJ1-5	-	CASSPVGSANQPQHF	TGTGCCAGTAGTCCAGTCGGCAGCGCCAATCAGCCCCAGCATTTT
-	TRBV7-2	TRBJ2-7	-	CASSSIWGLNEQYF	TGTGCCAGCAGCTCGATCTGGGGGCTGAACGAGCAGTACTTC
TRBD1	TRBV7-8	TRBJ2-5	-	CASSLSRTGLETQYF	TGTGCCAGCAGCTTATCTAGGACAGGGTTAGAGACCCAGTACTTC
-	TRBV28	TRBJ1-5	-	CASSQNQPQHF	TGTGCCAGCAGCCAAAATCAGCCCCAGCATTTT
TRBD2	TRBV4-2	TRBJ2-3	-	CASSQGRDYTDTQYF	TGTGCCAGCAGCCAAGGTAGGGACTACACAGATACGCAGTATTTT
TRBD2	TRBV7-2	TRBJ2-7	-	CASSLRASGGEMFEQYF	TGTGCCAGCAGCTTAAGGGCTAGCGGGGGGGAGATGTTCGAGCAGTACTTC
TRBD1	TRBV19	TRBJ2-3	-	CASNLGTGFGDTQYF	TGTGCCAGCAACCTCGGGACAGGGTTCGGAGATACGCAGTATTTT
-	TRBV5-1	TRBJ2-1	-	CASSFSLKAGHGGNEQFF	TGCGCCAGCAGCTTTAGCCTTAAAGCGGGCCACGGGGGTAATGAGCAGTTCTTC
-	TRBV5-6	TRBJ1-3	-	CASSPSPTVPPSGNTIYF	TGTGCCAGCAGCCCATCCCCGACAGTCCCCCCCTCTGGAAACACCATATATTTT
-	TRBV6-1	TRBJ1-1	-	CASIRVAATEAFF	TGTGCCAGCATACGGGTGGCGGCCACTGAAGCTTTCTTT
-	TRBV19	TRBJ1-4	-	CASSRPGANEKLFF	TGTGCCAGTAGTCGACCCGGGGCTAATGAAAAACTGTTTTTT
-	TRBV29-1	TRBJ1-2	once	CSVEGYDQGWYGYTF	TGCAGCGTTGAAGGTTACGATCAGGGGTGGTATGGCTACACCTTC
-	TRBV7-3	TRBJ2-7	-	CASSFNRDTEQYF	TGTGCCAGCAGCTTCAACCGGGACACTGAGCAGTACTTC
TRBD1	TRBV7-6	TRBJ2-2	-	CASSLVRTGALLTGELFF	TGTGCCAGCAGCTTAGTAAGGACAGGGGCCCTTTTGACCGGGGAGCTGTTTTTT
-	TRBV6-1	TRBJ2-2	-	CASSEFLGPNTGELFF	TGTGCCAGCAGTGAATTTCTAGGCCCGAACACCGGGGAGCTGTTTTTT
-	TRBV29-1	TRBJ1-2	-	CSVAPGAYGYTF	TGCAGCGTCGCTCCAGGGGCCTATGGCTACACCTTC
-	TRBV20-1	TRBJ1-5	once	CSASRTQPQHF	TGCAGTGCCAGTCGAACTCAGCCCCAGCATTTT
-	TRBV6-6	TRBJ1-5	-	CATDRFGDGGDQPQHF	TGTGCCACCGACAGGTTCGGCGATGGAGGTGATCAGCCCCAGCATTTT
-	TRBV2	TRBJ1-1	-	CASTRDRLAPMNTEAFF	TGTGCCAGCACCAGAGACAGGCTCGCGCCGATGAACACTGAAGCTTTCTTT
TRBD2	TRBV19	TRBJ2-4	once	CASSMPGRGLAKNIQYF	TGTGCCAGTAGTATGCCAGGGAGGGGACTAGCCAAAAACATTCAGTACTTC
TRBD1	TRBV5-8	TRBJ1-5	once	CASSNGQGNYQPQHF	TGTGCCAGCAGCAATGGACAGGGGAACTATCAGCCCCAGCATTTT
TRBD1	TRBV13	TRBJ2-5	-	CASSPAGQGKRMETQYF	TGTGCCAGCAGCCCAGCGGGACAGGGAAAGAGAATGGAGACCCAGTACTTC
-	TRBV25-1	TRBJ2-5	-	CASTGETQYF	TGTGCCAGCACGGGAGAGACCCAGTACTTC
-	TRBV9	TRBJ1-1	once	CASSSRAERAFF	TGTGCCAGCAGCTCGAGGGCCGAGAGAGCTTTCTTT
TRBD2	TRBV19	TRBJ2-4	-	CASSTTSGGRGIQYF	TGTGCCAGTAGTACGACTAGCGGGGGCCGGGGCATTCAGTACTTC
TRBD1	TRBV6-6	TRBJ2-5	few	CASSYDRVAETQYF	TGTGCCAGCAGTTACGACAGGGTCGCAGAGACCCAGTACTTC
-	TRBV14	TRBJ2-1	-	CASSQSSNEQFF	TGTGCCAGCAGCCAGTCATCCAATGAGCAGTTCTTC
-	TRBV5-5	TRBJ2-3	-	CASSSYTDTQYF	TGTGCCAGCAGCTCCTACACAGATACGCAGTATTTT
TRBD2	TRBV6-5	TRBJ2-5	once	CASRASGGAGETQYF	TGTGCCAGCAGAGCTAGCGGGGGGGCAGGGGAGACCCAGTACTTC
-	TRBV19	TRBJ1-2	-	CASSISGVPSYGYTF	TGTGCCAGTAGTATCTCCGGGGTTCCTTCTTATGGCTACACCTTC
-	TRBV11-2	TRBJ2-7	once	CASSLVQGRNEQYF	TGTGCCAGCAGCTTAGTTCAAGGGAGGAACGAGCAGTACTTC
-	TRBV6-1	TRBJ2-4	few	CASSVWLVNIQYF	TGTGCCAGCAGTGTTTGGCTGGTAAACATTCAGTACTTC
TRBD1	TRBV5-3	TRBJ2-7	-	CARSFCDRGLPLEQYF	TGTGCCAGAAGCTTTTGCGACAGGGGCCTACCCCTCGAGCAGTACTTC
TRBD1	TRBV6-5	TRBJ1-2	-	CASSPGTGAGYGYTF	TGTGCCAGCAGTCCCGGGACAGGGGCGGGATATGGCTACACCTTC
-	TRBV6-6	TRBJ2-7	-	CASSYSYSSYEQYF	TGTGCCAGCAGTTACTCTTATAGCTCCTACGAGCAGTACTTC